Given below is one T cell receptor (beta chain) in context. Its target is unknown. Chemo-refractory metastatic non-small-cell lung cancer patients received focal radiation with ipilimumab CTLA-4 blockade. The sample belongs to a study of radiotherapy plus CTLA-4 blockade in lung cancer. About the study: Roughly 17% of patients responded objectively, and around 32% achieved disease control. General study results and limits: Increased serum interferon-beta after radiation also reportedly predicted response strongly.

Measured with immunoSEQ multiplex PCR; TCRdb has only the in-frame clones, and not every one. The data hold over 100,000 clones, with more than 80% observed a single time. With 0 bases clipped from V and 6 bases from J, the junction kept 1 base outside the gene matches. Germline assignment: CDR1 MNHEY and CDR2 SVGAGI. This CDR3 comprises 14 residues. Sequencing used peripheral blood, obtained from a patient treated with radiotherapy plus ipilimumab. This chain connects TRBV6-5 to TRBJ1-2; 10 bases agree with TRBD1. The TCR sequence derives from a human donor with non-small cell lung cancer that progressed on radiotherapy plus ipilimumab. The CDR3 DNA reads as TGTGCCAGCAGTTACTCGGGACAGGGGAATGGCTACACCTTC. This codes for CASSYSGQGNGYTF.